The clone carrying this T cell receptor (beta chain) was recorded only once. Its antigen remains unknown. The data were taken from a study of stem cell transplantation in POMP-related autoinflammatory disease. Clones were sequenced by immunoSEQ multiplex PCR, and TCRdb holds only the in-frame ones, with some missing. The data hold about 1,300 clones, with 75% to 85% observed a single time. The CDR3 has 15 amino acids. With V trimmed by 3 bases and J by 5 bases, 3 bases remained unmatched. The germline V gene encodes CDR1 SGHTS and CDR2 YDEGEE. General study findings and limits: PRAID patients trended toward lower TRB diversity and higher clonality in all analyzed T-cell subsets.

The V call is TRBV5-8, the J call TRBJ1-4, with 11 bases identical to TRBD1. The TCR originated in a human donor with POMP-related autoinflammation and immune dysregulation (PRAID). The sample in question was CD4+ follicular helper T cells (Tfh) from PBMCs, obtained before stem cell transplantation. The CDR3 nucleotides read TGTGCCAGCAGCTGGACAGGGGGCAGGAATGAAAAACTGTTTTTT. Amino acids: CASSWTGGRNEKLFF.